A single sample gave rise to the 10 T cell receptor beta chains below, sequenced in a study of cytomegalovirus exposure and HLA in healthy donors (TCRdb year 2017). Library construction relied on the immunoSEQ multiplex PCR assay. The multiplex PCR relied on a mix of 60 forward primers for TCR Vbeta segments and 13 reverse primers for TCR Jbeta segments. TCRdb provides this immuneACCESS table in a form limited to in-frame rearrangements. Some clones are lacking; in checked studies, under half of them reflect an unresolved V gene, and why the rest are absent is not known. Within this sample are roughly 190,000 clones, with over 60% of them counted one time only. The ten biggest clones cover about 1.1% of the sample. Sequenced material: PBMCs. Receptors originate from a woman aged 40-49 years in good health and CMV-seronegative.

The CDR3 DNA reads as TGTGCCAGCAGCGTAGCGGGAGGGGGCACCGGGGAGCTGTTTTTT. Translated: CASSVAGGGTGELFF. J is TRBJ2-2 and V is TRBV9, with 8 bases identical to TRBD2. The CDR3 length is 15 residues. The ends lost 0 bases at V and 4 bases at J; junction bases unmatched: 2. The germline V gene encodes CDR1 SGDLS and CDR2 YYNGEE.

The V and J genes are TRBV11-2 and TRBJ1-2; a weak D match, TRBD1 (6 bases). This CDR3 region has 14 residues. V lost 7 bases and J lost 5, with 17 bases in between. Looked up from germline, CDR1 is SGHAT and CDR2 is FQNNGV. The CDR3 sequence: CASNPTGLPYGYTF. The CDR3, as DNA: TGTGCCAGCAACCCAACAGGGCTACCTTATGGCTACACCTTC.

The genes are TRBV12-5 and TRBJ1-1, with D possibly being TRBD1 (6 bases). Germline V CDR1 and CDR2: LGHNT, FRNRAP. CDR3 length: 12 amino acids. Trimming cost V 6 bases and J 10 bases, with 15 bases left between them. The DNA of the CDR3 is TGTGCTAGTGGCTTGACTAGGGGGATAGCTTTCTTT. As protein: CASGLTRGIAFF.

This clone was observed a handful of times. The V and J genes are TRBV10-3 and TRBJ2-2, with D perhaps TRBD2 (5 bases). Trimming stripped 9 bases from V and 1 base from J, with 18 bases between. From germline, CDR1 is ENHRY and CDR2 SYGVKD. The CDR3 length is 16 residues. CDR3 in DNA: TGTGCCATTTTAGCGCTTCTCGGCGGGAACACCGGGGAGCTGTTTTTT. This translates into CAILALLGGNTGELFF.

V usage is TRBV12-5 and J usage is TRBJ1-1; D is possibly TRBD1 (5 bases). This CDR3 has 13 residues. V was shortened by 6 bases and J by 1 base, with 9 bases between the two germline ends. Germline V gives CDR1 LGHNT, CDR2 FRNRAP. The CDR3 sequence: CASGSTGNTEAFF. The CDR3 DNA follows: TGTGCTAGTGGCTCCACAGGGAACACTGAAGCTTTCTTT.

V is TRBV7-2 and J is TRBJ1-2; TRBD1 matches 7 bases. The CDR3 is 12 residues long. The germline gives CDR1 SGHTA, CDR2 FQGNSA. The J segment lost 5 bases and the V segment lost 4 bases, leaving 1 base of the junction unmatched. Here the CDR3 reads CASSSQGYGYTF. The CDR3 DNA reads TGTGCCAGCAGCTCACAGGGGTATGGCTACACCTTC.

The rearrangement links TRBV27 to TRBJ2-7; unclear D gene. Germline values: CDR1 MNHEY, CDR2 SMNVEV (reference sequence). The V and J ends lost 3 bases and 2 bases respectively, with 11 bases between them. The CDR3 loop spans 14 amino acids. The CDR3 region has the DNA TGTGCCAGCAGTTTTTCCGGAGACCCCTACGAGCAGTACTTC. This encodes CASSFSGDPYEQYF.

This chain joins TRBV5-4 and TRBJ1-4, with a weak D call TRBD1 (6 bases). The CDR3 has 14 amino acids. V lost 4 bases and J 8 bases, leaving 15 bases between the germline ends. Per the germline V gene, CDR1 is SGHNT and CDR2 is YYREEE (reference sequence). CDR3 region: CASSLGGGIEKLFF. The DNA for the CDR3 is TGTGCCAGCAGCCTAGGGGGGGGTATCGAAAAACTGTTTTTT.

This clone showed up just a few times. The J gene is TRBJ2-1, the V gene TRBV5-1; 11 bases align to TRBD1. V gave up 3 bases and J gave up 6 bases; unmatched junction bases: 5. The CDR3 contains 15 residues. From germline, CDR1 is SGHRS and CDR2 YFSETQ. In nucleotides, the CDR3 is TGCGCCAGCAGCTGGGGACAGGGGGATTCCAATGAGCAGTTCTTC. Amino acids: CASSWGQGDSNEQFF.

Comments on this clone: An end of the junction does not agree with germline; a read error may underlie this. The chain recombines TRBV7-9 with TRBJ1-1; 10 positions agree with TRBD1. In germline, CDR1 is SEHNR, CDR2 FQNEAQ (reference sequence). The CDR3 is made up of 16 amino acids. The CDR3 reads CSSSPGQGWKGTEAFF. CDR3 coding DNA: TGTTCCAGCAGCCCGGGACAGGGGTGGAAGGGCACTGAAGCTTTCTTT.